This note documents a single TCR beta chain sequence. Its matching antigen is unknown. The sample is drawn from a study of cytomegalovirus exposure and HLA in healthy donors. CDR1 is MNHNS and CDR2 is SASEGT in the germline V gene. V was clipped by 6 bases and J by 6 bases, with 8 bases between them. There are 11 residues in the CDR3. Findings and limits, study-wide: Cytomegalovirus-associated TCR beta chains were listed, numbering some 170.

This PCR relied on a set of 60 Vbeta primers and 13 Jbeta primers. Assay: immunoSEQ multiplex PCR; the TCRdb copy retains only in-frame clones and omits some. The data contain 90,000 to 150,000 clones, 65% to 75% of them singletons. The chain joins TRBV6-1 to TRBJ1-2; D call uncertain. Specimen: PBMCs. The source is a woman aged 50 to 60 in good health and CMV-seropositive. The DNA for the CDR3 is TGTGCCAGCAGGGGAGGAAATGGCTACACCTTC. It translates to CASRGGNGYTF.